This is a list of T cell receptor beta chains from one sample in a study of blood T cell repertoires in COVID-19. Only in-frame clones appear in the TCRdb table, and some are missing; sequencing was by immunoSEQ multiplex PCR. The profile shows about 200,000 clones, 86% of them singletons. The sample comprised PBMCs or T cells enriched from blood (not recorded which). The receptor set was obtained from a young woman who had been exposed to COVID-19. CDR3s include the opening cysteine and the closing phenylalanine or tryptophan. A D gene is named only where the DNA matches it firmly. Clone size is not always given. Where it is, it says once, few, many or a class for expanded clones.

v_gene	j_gene	abundance	d_gene	CDR3nt	CDR3aa
TRBV14	TRBJ1-1	-	-	TGTGCCAGCAGCCAAGGTCTTTGGGGGACACCTCCTCCCCCTATGAACACTGAAGCTTTCTTT	CASSQGLWGTPPPPMNTEAFF
TRBV28	TRBJ1-4	-	TRBD1	TGTGCCAGCAGTTTTAACAGGGGTGCTAATGAAAAACTGTTTTTT	CASSFNRGANEKLFF
TRBV27	TRBJ1-2	-	-	TGTGCCAGCAGTAGCCTGACTGAAAGTTATGGCTACACCTTC	CASSSLTESYGYTF
TRBV30	TRBJ1-2	-	-	TGTGCCTGGAGTGTAGGAAAAGGGAGTGGCTACACCTTC	CAWSVGKGSGYTF
TRBV29-1	TRBJ2-5	-	-	TGCAGCGTTGAGCGGAGAAAATTACAAGAGACCCAGTACTTC	CSVERRKLQETQYF
TRBV5-5	TRBJ1-1	-	-	TGTGCCAGCAGCTTTGGCGCGGAGACTGAAGCTTTCTTT	CASSFGAETEAFF
TRBV24-1	TRBJ2-2	-	-	TGTGCCACCAGTGATTCGGTGTGGTACACCGGGGAGCTGTTTTTT	CATSDSVWYTGELFF
TRBV15	TRBJ1-5	once	-	TGTGCCACCAGCAGAGATCCGAACAGGGTAAGCAATCAGCCCCAGCATTTT	CATSRDPNRVSNQPQHF
TRBV9	TRBJ2-7	-	TRBD1	TGTGCCAGCAGCGCGAGAGGACAGGGGGAGGCCGAGCAGTACTTC	CASSARGQGEAEQYF
TRBV5-1	TRBJ1-5	-	TRBD1	TGCGCCAGCAGCCCCGGACAGGGAGGGAATCAGCCCCAGCATTTT	CASSPGQGGNQPQHF
TRBV30	TRBJ1-4	-	TRBD1	TGTGCCTGGAGTGTGTCCGGGACAGGGGCAGAAAAACTGTTTTTT	CAWSVSGTGAEKLFF
TRBV5-1	TRBJ1-4	-	TRBD1	TGCGCCAGCAGCAGAACAGGGGGAGTACGAGGAGAAAAACTGTTTTTT	CASSRTGGVRGEKLFF
TRBV19	TRBJ2-4	once	TRBD1	TGTGCCAGTAGCGACAGGGGGTTCGGCAAAAACATTCAGTACTTC	CASSDRGFGKNIQYF
TRBV30	TRBJ2-5	-	TRBD1	TGTGCCTGGACCCCCGGGACAGGGAGCCAAGAGACCCAGTACTTC	CAWTPGTGSQETQYF
TRBV5-5	TRBJ1-2	-	TRBD1	TGTGCCAGCAGCTCGGGAGGGGGCGTCTATGGCTACACCTTC	CASSSGGGVYGYTF
TRBV25-1	TRBJ2-3	-	TRBD2	TGTGCCAGCAGCGGGAGCGGGGCGGGGAGGGATACGCAGTATTTT	CASSGSGAGRDTQYF
TRBV25-1	TRBJ1-4	-	-	TGTGCCAGCGGTCCTGGGGGGGCAACTAATGAAAAACTGTTTTTT	CASGPGGATNEKLFF
TRBV10-3	TRBJ1-2	-	TRBD1	TGTGCCATCAGTGGGGACAGGGGGTATGGCTACACCTTC	CAISGDRGYGYTF
TRBV3-1/TRBV3-2	TRBJ1-5	-	-	TGTGCCAGCAGCCAGGGAGGCAATCAGCCCCAGCATTTT	CASSQGGNQPQHF
TRBV9	TRBJ2-1	-	-	TGTGCCAGCAGCGGCGGGTCCACGCAGTTCTTC	CASSGGSTQFF
TRBV5-5	TRBJ1-5	-	-	TGTGCCAGCAGCCTAGGCCTTAACAATCAGCCCCAGCATTTT	CASSLGLNNQPQHF
TRBV6-6	TRBJ1-5	-	TRBD1	TGTGCCAGCAGTTACTCCACAGGGGCGGGTCAGCCCCAGCATTTT	CASSYSTGAGQPQHF
TRBV2	TRBJ1-5	-	TRBD1	TGTGCCAGCAGTGCGGGACAGGGGGGACACGGAATTGGGCGGTTTGTCCAGCCCCAGCATTTT	CASSAGQGGHGIGRFVQPQHF
TRBV29-1	TRBJ1-3	-	-	TGCAGCGTTGAAGGGACTCCGAACACCATATATTTT	CSVEGTPNTIYF